The 5 T cell receptor beta chains listed next were all sequenced from one sample in a study of T cell responses to AZD1222 COVID-19 vaccine. The data were produced by immunoSEQ multiplex PCR, yet TCRdb's version contains in-frame clones alone and is incomplete. Of roughly 200,000 clones listed, about 91% are singletons. The specimen was peripheral blood, collected on day 0 of AZD1222 vaccination. All receptors derive from an adult in good health.

This clone has only one observation. This chain connects TRBV19 to TRBJ1-4, with D possibly TRBD1 on 5 matching bases. The germline V gene has CDR1 LNHDA and CDR2 SQIVND (reference sequence). Trimming shortened V by 7 bases and J by 5 bases, and 17 bases separated the two germline ends. There are 15 residues in the CDR3. The chain's CDR3 is CASTKGAALNEKLFF. The CDR3 bases are TGTGCCAGTACCAAAGGGGCAGCGTTGAATGAAAAACTGTTTTTT.

The chain employs TRBV7-5 and TRBJ2-4; the D segment call TRBD1 is taken from the table without a DNA check. TRBV7-5 is classified as a pseudogene. The CDR3 sequence is 16 residues long. Written as DNA, the CDR3 is TGTGCCAGAAGCTTAGGGACAGGGATAGCCAAAAACATTCAGTACTTC. Translation gives CARSLGTGIAKNIQYF.

V usage is TRBV7-8 and J usage is TRBJ1-5; D is unresolved. Trimming stripped 1 base from V and 4 bases from J, with 8 bases between. Per the germline V gene, CDR1 is SGHVS and CDR2 is FQNEAQ. The CDR3 runs 14 residues. The CDR3 sequence: CASSLGADNQPQHF. The CDR3 region has the DNA TGTGCCAGCAGCTTAGGGGCCGATAATCAGCCCCAGCATTTT. The whole variable domain, filled in from reference TRBV7-8 and TRBJ1-5, reads GAGVSQSPRYKVAKRGQDVALRCDPISGHVSLFWYQQALGQGPEFLTYFQNEAQLDKSGLPSDRFFAERPEGSVSTLKIQRTQQEDSAVYLCASSLGADNQPQHFGDGTRLSIL.

The chain recombines TRBV3-1 (or the pseudogene TRBV3-2) with TRBJ1-6, with D hard to call. V lost 1 base and J 7 bases, leaving 11 bases between the germline ends. This CDR3 is 15 amino acids long. Germline loops: CDR1 LGHDT, CDR2 YNNKEL (reference sequence). CDR3 in amino acids: CASSQGQISNSPLHF. CDR3 nucleotides: TGTGCCAGCAGCCAAGGACAAATCTCCAATTCACCCCTCCACTTT.

This clone appeared a single time. The genes are TRBV11-2 and TRBJ2-1, with 11 nucleotides matching TRBD2. Germline V gives CDR1 SGHAT, CDR2 FQNNGV. The V segment lost 5 bases and the J segment 6 bases; nucleotides outside the gene matches: 9. The CDR3 runs to 16 residues. DNA of the CDR3: TGTGCCAGCAGCACGCTAGCGGGGGGTCCCCGCAATGAGCAGTTCTTC. It is translated as CASSTLAGGPRNEQFF. The entire variable domain, with the rest obtained from reference TRBV11-2 and TRBJ2-1, is as follows: EAGVAQSPRYKIIEKRQSVAFWCNPISGHATLYWYQQILGQGPKLLIQFQNNGVVDDSQLPKDRFSAERLKGVDSTLKIQPAKLEDSAVYLCASSTLAGGPRNEQFFGPGTRLTVL.